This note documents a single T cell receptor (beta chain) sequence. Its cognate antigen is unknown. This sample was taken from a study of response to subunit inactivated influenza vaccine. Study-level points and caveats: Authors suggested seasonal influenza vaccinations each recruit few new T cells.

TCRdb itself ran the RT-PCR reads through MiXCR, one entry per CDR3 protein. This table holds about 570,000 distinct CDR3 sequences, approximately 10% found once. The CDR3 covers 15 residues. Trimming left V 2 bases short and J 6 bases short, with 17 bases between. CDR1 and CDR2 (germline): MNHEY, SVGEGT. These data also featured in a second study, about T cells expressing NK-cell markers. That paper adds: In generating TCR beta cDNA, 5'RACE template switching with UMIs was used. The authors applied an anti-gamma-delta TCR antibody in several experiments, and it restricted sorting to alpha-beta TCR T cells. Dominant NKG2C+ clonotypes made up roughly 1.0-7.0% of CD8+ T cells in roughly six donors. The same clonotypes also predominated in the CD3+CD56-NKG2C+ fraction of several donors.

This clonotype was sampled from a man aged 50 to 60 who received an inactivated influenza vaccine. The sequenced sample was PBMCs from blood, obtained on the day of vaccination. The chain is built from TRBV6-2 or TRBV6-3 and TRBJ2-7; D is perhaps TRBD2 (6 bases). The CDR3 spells CASSYGGLRISEQYF. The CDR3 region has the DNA TGTGCCAGCAGTTACGGAGGGCTGAGGATAAGCGAGCAGTACTTC.